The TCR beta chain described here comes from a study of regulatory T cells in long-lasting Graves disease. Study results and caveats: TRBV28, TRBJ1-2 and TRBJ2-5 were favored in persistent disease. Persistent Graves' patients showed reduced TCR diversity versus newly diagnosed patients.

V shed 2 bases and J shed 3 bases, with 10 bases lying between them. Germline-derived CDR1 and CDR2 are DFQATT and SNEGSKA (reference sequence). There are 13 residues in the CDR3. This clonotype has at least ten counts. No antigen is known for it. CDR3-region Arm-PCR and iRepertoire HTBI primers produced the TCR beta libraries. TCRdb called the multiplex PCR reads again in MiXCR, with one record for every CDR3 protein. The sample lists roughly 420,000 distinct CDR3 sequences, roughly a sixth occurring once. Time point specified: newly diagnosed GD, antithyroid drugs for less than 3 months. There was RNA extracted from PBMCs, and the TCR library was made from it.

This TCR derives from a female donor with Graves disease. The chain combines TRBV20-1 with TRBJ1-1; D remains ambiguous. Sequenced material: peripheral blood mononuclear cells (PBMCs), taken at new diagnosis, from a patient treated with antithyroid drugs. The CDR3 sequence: CSARPILDTEAFF. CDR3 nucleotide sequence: TGCAGTGCTAGACCTATTTTGGACACTGAAGCTTTCTTT.